This record concerns one T cell receptor (beta chain) sequence. The antigen it binds to is not known. Nothing much larger sits one base from this clone, and base qualities are not available. The donors were some 36 Caucasian individuals from Russia, aged 6 to 90 years, who were systemically healthy. Ten milliliters of peripheral blood were collected from each donor into EDTA-treated Vacutainer tubes. Ficoll-Paque density-gradient centrifugation was used to isolate PBMCs, with at least 7 million per sample. Trizol reagent was used to extract total RNA from the PBMCs, yielding at least 6 micrograms per sample. For every donor, flow cytometry on a PBMC aliquot measured the percentage of naive CD45RAhigh/CD27high T cells. The source of the sample is a study of blood T cells in healthy people across ages (dated by TCRdb to about 2015). With regard to the full study: In model experiments, template switching captured roughly one uniquely barcoded TCR beta cDNA molecule for every two T cells. Using deep sequencing normalized with unique cDNA molecular identifiers, the study measured how TCR beta repertoire diversity changes with age. To avoid experimental bias, donors of different ages were distributed randomly across sequencing lanes. Two additional independent replicas of 1 million unique cDNA reads from the same blood draw were analyzed for two donors (one aged 18 to 30 and one aged 80 or older). Four age groups were formed from the donors: young (average 16 years), middle-aged (approximately 39), aged (around 68) and long-lived (roughly 81).

General study outcomes and caveats: Estimates of total diversity from one million sequenced T cells were regarded as lower bounds and underestimates. Because profiling used bulk unsorted PBMCs, naive and antigen-experienced compartments could not be compared conclusively. The percentage of naive T cells measured by flow cytometry correlated strongly with observed TCR beta diversity. Compared with the aged group, the long-lived group had more naive CD4+ T cells, fewer expanded clones and increased TCR diversity, suggesting age selection. Observed TCR beta diversity per million T cells fell roughly linearly with age, and a significant reduction was already apparent by age approximately 40. Because the CMV infection status of the donors was unknown, age-related changes in expanded clonotypes may potentially have been confounded.

To prepare the library, 5' RACE was applied. The data were produced on an Illumina HiSeq 2500. A second PCR of roughly 6 to 11 cycles was run with a J-beta primer mix and a sample-barcoded 5' primer. A unique molecular identifier was introduced onto each TCR beta cDNA molecule by a template-switch 5' adaptor carrying 12 random nucleotides. Each sample yielded at least 2.5 million CDR3-containing paired-end reads. The Mint cDNA synthesis kit, primed by a TRBC-specific oligonucleotide, was used to synthesize first-strand cDNA from all RNA. All cDNA was treated with uracil-DNA glycosylase and then went through a first 18-cycle PCR with the universal primers M1SS and BC2_uni_R. Per the authors' processing: For normalization, 1 million high-quality reads were randomly selected from each sample, with every read carrying a distinct molecular identifier. Reads sharing molecular identifiers were discarded rather than binned into consensus sequences. MiTCR, set to a Q25 quality threshold and the strictest error-elimination algorithm, was used for CDR3 identification, clonotype clustering and error correction. Lower-bound total TCR beta diversity was estimated with a nonparametric unseen species model using Euler transformation. TCRdb took the public reads, trimmed them with fastp at Q25, ran MiXCR for clone calling and kept in-frame beta chains. Entries are consolidated by CDR3 protein sequence, retaining the most common genes and DNA. The V and J calls were determined by TCRdb, not by the authors. Recorded for this sample are 1.5 million to 2 million distinct CDR3 sequences; around half of them occurred a single time. Roughly 2.1% of the sample is held by the ten biggest clonotypes.

This TCR was recovered from a woman aged 40 to 50 in good health. Sequencing was performed on blood.

This receptor carries the CDR3 CASSPRRDPIGPQHF. The DNA sequence is TGCGCCAGCAGCCCAAGGAGGGATCCCATAGGGCCCCAGCATTTT. The chain links TRBV4-3 with TRBJ1-5; the D gene is unclear. The CDR1 and CDR2 encoded by the germline V gene are LGHNA and YSLEER. Between the V and J ends, shortened by 4 bases and 9 bases respectively, the junction contains 19 bases. The CDR3, cysteine through phenylalanine, is 15 amino acids long. The kept DNA is CDR3 alone, 45 bases in frame from the first base.